This T cell receptor beta chain was recovered during a study of cytomegalovirus exposure and HLA in healthy donors. PCR used 60 Vbeta primers and 13 Jbeta primers. Here immunoSEQ multiplex PCR was the method, and the copy in TCRdb shows in-frame clones only, minus some. The data show over 150,000 clones, about 80% seen once. Study outcomes and limitations: An analysis that came later showed most CMV-associated TCR beta chains appearing HLA-restricted. Previous analysis showed most TCR beta V segments were productive about 90% or about 30% of the time. Several of the most significant clusters were apparently associated with common viral pathogens in a later analysis.

For this clone: Its antigen is as yet unknown.

The source is a man aged 25 to 45 in good health and CMV-seronegative. Sequencing input: PBMCs.

The CDR3 DNA is TGTGCCAGTAGTATCGATCGGTCGAGCGGGGGAGGGAATGAGCAGTTCTTC. Protein sequence: CASSIDRSSGGGNEQFF. The chain carries TRBV19 and TRBJ2-1, with 8 bases aligning to TRBD2. The germline gives CDR1 LNHDA, CDR2 SQIVND (reference sequence). The CDR3 contains 17 residues. With 3 bases clipped from V and 7 bases from J, the junction kept 14 bases outside the gene matches.